This record covers a single TCR beta chain. As yet, its antigen is unknown. PCR used 60 Vbeta primers and 13 Jbeta primers. The data were produced by immunoSEQ multiplex PCR, yet TCRdb's version contains in-frame clones alone and is incomplete. The sample carries 85,000 to 120,000 clones, more than 60% recorded once. This sample is drawn from a study of cytomegalovirus exposure and HLA in healthy donors. The overall study: Findings of an earlier analysis included over 95 million unique TCR beta sequences from 180 million or so T cells. Researchers found that around 80% of under 450 genotyped donors fell within the Caucasian-associated ancestry cluster.

The CDR3 covers 14 residues. Germline V gene sequence: CDR1 SNHLY, CDR2 FYNNEI. V was trimmed by 11 bases and J by 0 bases, leaving 13 bases between them. Overall study results and limits: Relative to the approximately 700-donor mean, N-insertions were reportedly fewer in an Asian-associated ancestry cluster in a later analysis. 164 TCR beta chains were listed as cytomegalovirus-associated.

This sequence was found in a woman aged 45-65 years in good health and CMV-seropositive. The sample taken for sequencing was PBMCs. V is TRBV2 and J is TRBJ2-2, with TRBD2 as a possible D gene (5 bases). In DNA, the CDR3 is TGTGCCCCCGGCGGGTACGCGAACACCGGGGAGCTGTTTTTT. Its translation: CAPGGYANTGELFF.